These 10 T cell receptor beta chains originate from one sample sequenced in a study of beta chain features in type 1 diabetes. Broader study findings: Type 1 diabetes patients had moderately but significantly shorter TCRB CDR3s in all four CD4+ subsets.

Of the isolated RNA, all was reverse transcribed, and so the sequenced material was expressed TCRB transcripts. Using immunoSEQ multiplex PCR, the repertoire was profiled, and TCRdb retains in-frame clones only, with some absent. Of some 700,000 clones listed, around an eighth are singletons. The antigens these receptors bind are not known. The sequenced sample consisted of naive CD4+ T cells from blood. The receptors were sampled from a young man with type 1 diabetes.

In its sample, this clone was seen once. The J gene is TRBJ2-1, the V gene TRBV7-7, with 10 positions matching TRBD1. Germline V gene data show CDR1 as SSHAT and CDR2 as FNYEAQ (reference sequence). The junction had 3 bases not matched to a gene; V was cut back by 5 bases and J by 8 bases. This CDR3 comprises 13 residues. The CDR3 DNA follows: TGTGCCAGCAGCAGGGACAGGGGCGATGAGCAGTTCTTC. As protein: CASSRDRGDEQFF.

This clone has a handful of counts. Here the CDR3 DNA reads TGTGCCTGGACGGGCCAGACTGGATCCTATGGCTACACCTTC. This sequence encodes CAWTGQTGSYGYTF. The chain recombines TRBV30 with TRBJ1-2; D unclear. The V end lost 4 bases, the J end lost 4 bases, and 16 bases lay between the germline ends. Per the germline V gene, CDR1 is GTSNPN and CDR2 is SVGIG (reference sequence). This CDR3 has 14 residues.

The chain recombines TRBV2 with TRBJ2-3, with D maybe TRBD2 (5 bases). Per the germline V gene, CDR1 is SNHLY and CDR2 is FYNNEI. V was shortened by 6 bases and J by 2 bases, with 21 bases between the two germline ends. The CDR3 runs 17 residues. The CDR3 sequence: CASSTFLRGGVTDTQYF. CDR3 nucleotides: TGTGCCAGCAGCACCTTTTTGAGAGGAGGAGTCACAGATACGCAGTATTTT.

V usage is TRBV27 and J usage is TRBJ2-1; no firm D call. The CDR3 is 13 residues long. Germline CDR1 MNHEY, CDR2 SMNVEV (reference sequence). V was cut by 4 bases and J by 4 bases, with 8 bases left in between. The CDR3 nucleotides are TGTGCCAGCAGTTCCCTCGGGTACAATGAGCAGTTCTTC. Residues: CASSSLGYNEQFF.

This clone has a handful of counts. V gene TRBV5-1 combines with J gene TRBJ2-1; TRBD1 matches 8 bases. The CDR3 extends over 14 amino acids. Germline V lookup: CDR1 SGHRS, CDR2 YFSETQ. Trimming removed 0 bases from V and 9 bases from J; junction bases left unmatched: 5. For the CDR3, the DNA is TGCGCCAGCAGCTTGGGGGACAGGATCGGTGAGCAGTTCTTC. Its translation is CASSLGDRIGEQFF. Variable domain in full (rest from reference TRBV5-1 and TRBJ2-1): KAGVTQTPRYLIKTRGQQVTLSCSPISGHRSVSWYQQTPGQGLQFLFEYFSETQRNKGNFPGRFSGRQFSNSRSEMNVSTLELGDSALYLCASSLGDRIGEQFFGPGTRLTVL.

V gene TRBV29-1 combines with J gene TRBJ1-2; tentative D call: TRBD1 (5 bases). Trimming pared 7 bases from V and 4 bases from J, leaving 10 bases between. In germline, CDR1 is SQVTM, CDR2 ANQGSEA. CDR3 size: 11 residues. Written as DNA, the CDR3 is TGCAGCGCCGGCGGGACCTATGGCTACACCTTC. This translates into CSAGGTYGYTF.

In this sample, this clone turned up a few times. This chain links TRBV16 with TRBJ1-4, with TRBD1 matching 8 bases. After removal of 2 bases from V and 5 bases from J, the junction contained 4 bases not matched to a gene. Germline V gene data show CDR1 as KGHSY and CDR2 as FQNENV. This CDR3 is 15 amino acids long. CDR3 in DNA: TGTGCCAGCAGCCAAAACAGGGGGAGAAATGAAAAACTGTTTTTT. Its protein product is CASSQNRGRNEKLFF.

This clone occurred a few times. V gene TRBV4-1 combines with J gene TRBJ2-3; the D gene is possibly TRBD1 (6 bases). The CDR3 runs to 16 residues. The germline V and J ends were trimmed by 8 bases and 0 bases, with 18 bases remaining between them. Germline CDR1 is MGHRA and CDR2 is YSYEKL. The CDR3 loop is CASRRNRDISTDTQYF. CDR3 sequence (DNA): TGCGCCAGCCGAAGGAACCGGGACATTAGCACAGATACGCAGTATTTT.

The chain joins TRBV5-1 to TRBJ2-1; D call uncertain. The CDR3 extends over 14 amino acids. Germline loops: CDR1 SGHRS, CDR2 YFSETQ. The V end lost 7 bases, the J end lost 2 bases, and 13 bases lay between the germline ends. CDR3 nucleotides: TGCGCCAGCGGTGAGTGGGTGACCTACAATGAGCAGTTCTTC. Its translation is CASGEWVTYNEQFF. The complete variable domain, with remaining parts taken from reference TRBV5-1 and TRBJ2-1, reads KAGVTQTPRYLIKTRGQQVTLSCSPISGHRSVSWYQQTPGQGLQFLFEYFSETQRNKGNFPGRFSGRQFSNSRSEMNVSTLELGDSALYLCASGEWVTYNEQFFGPGTRLTVL.

The V and J genes are TRBV25-1 and TRBJ1-2, with 10 bases lining up with TRBD1. V shed 2 bases, J shed 6 bases, and the junction held 0 bases outside the gene matches. Per the germline V gene, CDR1 is MGHDK and CDR2 is SYGVNS. The CDR3 loop spans 13 amino acids. The CDR3 coding sequence is TGTGCCAGCAGTGAAGGGACAGGGGATGGCTACACCTTC. It translates to CASSEGTGDGYTF.